This T cell receptor (beta chain) stems from a study of tumor and adjacent non-tumor tissue in lung cancer. A modified ARM-PCR protocol with three rounds of nested PCR amplified TCRbeta. TCRdb independently ran MiXCR on the multiplex PCR reads; one entry per CDR3 protein. Found here are 85,000 to 100,000 distinct CDR3 sequences, less than 80% of them singletons; the top ten hold around 20%. Per germline, CDR1 MNHEY and CDR2 SVGAGI. This CDR3 is built from 14 residues. Turning to this clonotype: An end of the junction does not agree with germline; a read error may underlie this.

RNA was extracted from bulk tissue without any cell sorting. This sequence originates from a man between 60 and 70 years old with non-small cell lung cancer. The sample comprised lung tumor tissue. The chain is built from TRBV6-5 and TRBJ1-2, with D perhaps TRBD1 (5 bases). For the CDR3, the DNA is TGCGCCAGCAGTCCCCAGGGAGGGAGCTATGGCTACACCTTC. Residues: CASSPQGGSYGYTF.